This T cell receptor beta chain is drawn from a study of T cell responses to AZD1222 COVID-19 vaccine. Profiled with immunoSEQ multiplex PCR; TCRdb holds only in-frame clones, not every one. The data contain about 87,000 clones, roughly 90% of them singletons. On this clone: Its cognate antigen is unknown.

Broader study findings: Reportedly, nearly half the spike-specific TCRs target unmutated variant regions. Repertoire samples came only from after the peak T cell response. Distributed over spike, vaccine-associated CD4 TCRs predominated at 160-218 and 743-854. Just six AZD1222 recipients were seropositive at baseline.

CDR3 length: 16 residues. With 2 bases removed from V and 1 base from J, the gap between germline ends came to 14 bases. The V gene's germline CDR1 is SGHDN and CDR2 FVKESK. The material was peripheral blood, obtained on day 0 of AZD1222 vaccination. The rearrangement uses TRBV14 and TRBJ1-1; weak D call: TRBD1 (6 bases). This sequence originates from an adult in good health. The CDR3 reads CASSQLTGLGNTEAFF. The DNA for the CDR3 is TGTGCCAGCAGCCAACTAACAGGGCTAGGGAACACTGAAGCTTTCTTT.